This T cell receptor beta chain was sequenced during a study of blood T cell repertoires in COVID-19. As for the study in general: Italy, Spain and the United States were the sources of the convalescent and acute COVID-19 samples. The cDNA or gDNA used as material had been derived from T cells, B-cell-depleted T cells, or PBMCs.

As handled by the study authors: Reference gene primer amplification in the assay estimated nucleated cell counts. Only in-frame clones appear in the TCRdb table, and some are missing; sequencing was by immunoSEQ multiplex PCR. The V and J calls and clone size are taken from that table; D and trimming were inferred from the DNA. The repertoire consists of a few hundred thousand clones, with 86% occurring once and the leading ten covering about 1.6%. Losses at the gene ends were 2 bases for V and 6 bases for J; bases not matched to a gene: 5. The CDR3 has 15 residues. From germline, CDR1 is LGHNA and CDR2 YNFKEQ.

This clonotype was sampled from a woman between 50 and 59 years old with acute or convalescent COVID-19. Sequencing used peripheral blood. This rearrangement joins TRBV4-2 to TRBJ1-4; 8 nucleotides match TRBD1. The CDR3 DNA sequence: TGTGCCAGCAGCCAAAGACAGGGGAGTGATGAAAAACTGTTTTTT. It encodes CASSQRQGSDEKLFF.